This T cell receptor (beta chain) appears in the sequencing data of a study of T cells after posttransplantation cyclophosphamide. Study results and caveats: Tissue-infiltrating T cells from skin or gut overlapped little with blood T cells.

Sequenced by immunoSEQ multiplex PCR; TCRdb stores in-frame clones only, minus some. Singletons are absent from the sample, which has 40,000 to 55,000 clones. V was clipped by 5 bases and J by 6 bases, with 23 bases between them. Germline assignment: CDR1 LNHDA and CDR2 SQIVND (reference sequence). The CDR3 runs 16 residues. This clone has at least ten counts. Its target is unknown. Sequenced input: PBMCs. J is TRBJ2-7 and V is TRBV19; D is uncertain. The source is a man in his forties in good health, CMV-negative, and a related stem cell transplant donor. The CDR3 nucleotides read TGTGCCAGTAGTCGGGTCTTTGAGCCTCCGTGGGTCGAGCAGTACTTC. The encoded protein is CASSRVFEPPWVEQYF.